Listed below are T cell receptor beta chains from one sample, sequenced in a study of blood T cell repertoires in COVID-19. Only in-frame clones appear in the TCRdb table, and some are missing; sequencing was by immunoSEQ multiplex PCR. The sample has under 300,000 clones, over 65% seen once. Sequencing was performed on peripheral blood. The source is a man aged 55 to 70 who had recovered from COVID-19. The CDR3 runs from the conserved cysteine through the conserved F or W. Fields, in order: clone size, J gene, V gene, D gene, CDR3 protein, CDR3 DNA. The D gene is left open where the match is weak. Size tells how often a clone was seen (once, few, many) or the class of an expanded clone, and some rows leave it out.

size: .
J: TRBJ2-5
V: TRBV11-2
D: TRBD1
CDR3: CASSVGTVARSETQYF
DNA: TGTGCCAGCAGCGTTGGGACAGTGGCCCGGAGCGAGACCCAGTACTTC

size: .
J: TRBJ1-6
V: TRBV9
D: .
CDR3: CASSARENSPLHF
DNA: TGTGCCAGCAGCGCTCGGGAGAATTCACCCCTCCACTTT

size: few
J: TRBJ2-3
V: TRBV19
D: .
CDR3: CASSLLPGRIEDTQYF
DNA: TGTGCCAGTAGTCTCCTCCCGGGGAGGATCGAAGATACGCAGTATTTT

size: .
J: TRBJ2-1
V: TRBV6-5
D: TRBD1
CDR3: CASREDRGTTSEQFF
DNA: TGTGCCAGCAGAGAGGACAGGGGGACGACTAGTGAGCAGTTCTTC

size: .
J: TRBJ1-5
V: TRBV19
D: .
CDR3: CASSIGGTLKPQHF
DNA: TGTGCCAGTAGTATTGGAGGGACGTTAAAGCCCCAGCATTTT

size: .
J: TRBJ1-6
V: TRBV7-9
D: TRBD1
CDR3: CASSLARDSGFNSPLHF
DNA: TGTGCCAGCAGTCTTGCCCGGGACAGCGGCTTTAATTCACCCCTCCACTTT

size: .
J: TRBJ2-7
V: TRBV4-1
D: .
CDR3: CASSQDALVSGGNSYEQYF
DNA: TGCGCCAGCAGCCAAGACGCCCTCGTCTCCGGAGGAAACTCCTACGAGCAGTACTTC

size: .
J: TRBJ2-5
V: TRBV12-3/TRBV12-4
D: .
CDR3: CASRPQGGETQYF
DNA: TGTGCCAGCAGACCCCAGGGAGGCGAGACCCAGTACTTC

size: .
J: TRBJ2-3
V: TRBV7-8
D: .
CDR3: CASSFEGADTQYF
DNA: TGTGCCAGCAGCTTCGAGGGGGCAGATACGCAGTATTTT

size: .
J: TRBJ2-7
V: TRBV19
D: TRBD1
CDR3: CASKQDRGRSEQYF
DNA: TGTGCCAGTAAACAGGACAGGGGAAGGAGCGAGCAGTACTTC

size: .
J: TRBJ1-4
V: TRBV6-4
D: .
CDR3: CASSEALNEKLFF
DNA: TGTGCCAGCAGTGAAGCCTTAAATGAAAAACTGTTTTTT

size: .
J: TRBJ2-1
V: TRBV27
D: .
CDR3: CASSPRVFSYNEQFF
DNA: TGTGCCAGCAGCCCCAGGGTTTTCTCCTACAATGAGCAGTTCTTC

size: .
J: TRBJ2-7
V: TRBV7-2
D: .
CDR3: CASSSLGSKGSEQYF
DNA: TGTGCCAGCAGCTCACTCGGAAGTAAGGGGTCCGAGCAGTACTTC

size: .
J: TRBJ2-6
V: TRBV4-1
D: TRBD1
CDR3: CASSQARGPGANVLTF
DNA: TGCGCCAGCAGCCAGGCCAGGGGGCCTGGGGCCAACGTCCTGACTTTC

size: .
J: TRBJ2-7
V: TRBV6-5
D: .
CDR3: CASRRSYEQYF
DNA: TGTGCCAGCAGGCGTTCCTACGAGCAGTACTTC

size: .
J: TRBJ2-3
V: TRBV27
D: TRBD1
CDR3: CASSLFPPGTGSKDTQYF
DNA: TGTGCCAGCAGTTTATTCCCCCCCGGGACAGGGAGCAAAGATACGCAGTATTTT

size: .
J: TRBJ2-5
V: TRBV5-1
D: TRBD1
CDR3: CASSSSTGEETQYF
DNA: TGCGCCAGCAGCTCTTCGACAGGGGAAGAGACCCAGTACTTC

size: .
J: TRBJ2-4
V: TRBV6-4
D: .
CDR3: CASPKRELTKNIQYF
DNA: TGTGCCAGCCCGAAACGAGAACTAACCAAAAACATTCAGTACTTC

size: .
J: TRBJ2-1
V: TRBV2
D: TRBD1
CDR3: CASRMDRETYNEQFF
DNA: TGTGCCAGCAGGATGGACAGGGAGACCTACAATGAGCAGTTCTTC

size: .
J: TRBJ2-3
V: TRBV7-3
D: .
CDR3: CASSLQGAHSDTQYF
DNA: TGTGCCAGCAGCTTACAAGGGGCCCACTCAGATACGCAGTATTTT